This entry describes one T cell receptor (beta chain). Sequencing used immunoSEQ multiplex PCR; TCRdb keeps in-frame clones, though not all of them. The sample lists tens of thousands of clones; roughly 94% were seen once. J lost 4 bases, V lost 2 bases, and 3 bases had no gene match. The CDR3 covers 14 residues. Germline CDR1 KGHSH, CDR2 LQKENI. These data belong to a study of T cell changes during pregnancy in multiple sclerosis. The material was peripheral blood, obtained in the third trimester of pregnancy. J is TRBJ2-5 and V is TRBV18; 8 bases are a match to TRBD2. The source is a female donor with multiple sclerosis, enrolled in a pregnancy study. CDR3 nucleotides: TGTGCCAGCTCACCAACTCTAGCGGGAGAGACCCAGTACTTC. As protein: CASSPTLAGETQYF. The full variable domain, with the rest looked up from reference TRBV18 and TRBJ2-5, is NAGVMQNPRHLVRRRGQEARLRCSPMKGHSHVYWYRQLPEEGLKFMVYLQKENIIDESGMPKERFSAEFPKEGPSILRIQQVVRGDSAAYFCASSPTLAGETQYFGPGTRLLVL.